The 10 T cell receptor beta chains listed next were all sequenced from one sample in a study of T cell changes during pregnancy in multiple sclerosis. TCRdb keeps only in-frame clones here, not all; method: immunoSEQ multiplex PCR. This table has roughly 30,000 clones, 85% to 95% appearing once. Sequencing used CD4+ T cells from peripheral blood mononuclear cells, obtained in the second trimester of pregnancy. The receptors were sampled from a female donor with multiple sclerosis, enrolled in a pregnancy study.

V usage is TRBV5-6 and J usage is TRBJ2-1, with TRBD2 matching over 14 bases. Germline V CDR1 and CDR2: SGHDT, YYEEEE. The CDR3 contains 16 residues. The J segment lost 6 bases and the V segment lost 4 bases, leaving 6 bases of the junction unmatched. CDR3 sequence reads: CASSRRTSGRLNEQFF. The CDR3 coding sequence is TGTGCCAGCAGCCGAAGGACTAGCGGGAGGCTCAATGAGCAGTTCTTC.

The V call is TRBV7-8, the J call TRBJ2-1, with D possibly TRBD2 on 6 matching bases. The CDR3 length is 15 residues. Germline lookup yields CDR1 SGHVS and CDR2 FQNEAQ. Trimming pared 3 bases from V and 6 bases from J, leaving 15 bases between. The CDR3 region has the DNA TGTGCCAGCAGCTTTCGGGACTCATGGTCCAATGAGCAGTTCTTC. Its protein product is CASSFRDSWSNEQFF. Looking up the rest from reference TRBV7-8 and TRBJ2-1 gives the full variable domain: GAGVSQSPRYKVAKRGQDVALRCDPISGHVSLFWYQQALGQGPEFLTYFQNEAQLDKSGLPSDRFFAERPEGSVSTLKIQRTQQEDSAVYLCASSFRDSWSNEQFFGPGTRLTVL.

The CDR3 DNA sequence: TGTGCCAGCAGCTTGGGGGGAAGGACTGAAGCTTTCTTT. Amino acid sequence: CASSLGGRTEAFF. The chain joins TRBV7-9 to TRBJ1-1; D is possibly TRBD1 (5 bases). The germline V and J ends were trimmed by 3 bases and 5 bases, with 10 bases remaining between them. CDR1 SEHNR and CDR2 FQNEAQ come from the germline V gene (reference sequence). The CDR3 totals 13 residues.

V gene TRBV19 combines with J gene TRBJ1-2; D call uncertain. The CDR3 spans 15 residues. Trimming pared 6 bases from V and 6 bases from J, leaving 20 bases between. Germline CDR1 LNHDA, CDR2 SQIVND (reference sequence). The CDR3 region has the DNA TGTGCCAGTAGACCGGGTGAGGAGCACGTACATGGCTACACCTTC. Protein sequence: CASRPGEEHVHGYTF.

A remark on this clone: Other nucleotide sequences from this sample produce the same CDR3. The V gene is TRBV5-1, the J gene TRBJ2-3, with D maybe TRBD2 (6 bases). The germline CDR1 and CDR2 sequences are SGHRS and YFSETQ. The CDR3 consists of 14 residues. V shed 5 bases and J shed 0 bases, with 10 bases lying between them. The CDR3 loop is CASRSGSSTDTQYF. In DNA, the CDR3 is TGCGCCAGCAGGAGCGGGTCTAGCACAGATACGCAGTATTTT.

The chain carries TRBV19 and TRBJ2-3; the D gene is possibly TRBD2 (6 bases). CDR3 length: 14 amino acids. V lost 3 bases and J 2 bases, leaving 9 bases between the germline ends. Germline CDR1 LNHDA, CDR2 SQIVND (reference sequence). The CDR3: CASSITSNTDTQYF. The CDR3 DNA follows: TGTGCCAGTAGTATTACTAGCAACACAGATACGCAGTATTTT.

The chain recombines TRBV5-1 with TRBJ2-3, with 8 bases aligning to TRBD2. The germline V gene encodes CDR1 SGHRS and CDR2 YFSETQ. The CDR3 covers 16 residues. Losses at the gene ends were 2 bases for V and 2 bases for J; bases not matched to a gene: 7. CDR3 nucleotide sequence: TGCGCCAGCAGCTTCTCCGGGAGGGGTAACACAGATACGCAGTATTTT. Its protein product is CASSFSGRGNTDTQYF.

CDR3 sequence: CASSHRRNPSTDTQYF. The CDR3 DNA reads TGTGCCAGCAGTCACAGGCGCAACCCTAGCACAGATACGCAGTATTTT. J is TRBJ2-3 and V is TRBV27, with a tentative D call TRBD1 (5 bases). The CDR3 loop spans 16 amino acids. Trimming took 5 bases from V and 0 from J, leaving 15 bases between them. Germline CDR1 MNHEY, CDR2 SMNVEV (reference sequence).

The chain is built from TRBV25-1 and TRBJ1-1, with D tentatively TRBD1 (5 bases). The CDR3 spans 13 residues. Trimming left V 2 bases short and J 5 bases short, with 9 bases between. Germline V gives CDR1 MGHDK, CDR2 SYGVNS. The CDR3 coding sequence is TGTGCCAGCAGTGAAGGGGGGAGGACTGAAGCTTTCTTT. It is translated as CASSEGGRTEAFF.

The V and J genes are TRBV7-9 and TRBJ1-1, with 9 bases lining up with TRBD1. V gave up 1 base and J gave up 0 bases; unmatched junction bases: 6. The germline V gene encodes CDR1 SEHNR and CDR2 FQNEAQ (reference sequence). The CDR3 is made up of 17 amino acids. The CDR3 loop reads CASSLGPGQGVNTEAFF. The CDR3 DNA reads TGTGCCAGCAGCTTAGGCCCGGGACAGGGTGTGAACACTGAAGCTTTCTTT.